The clone carrying this TCR beta chain was counted ten times or more. The antigen is undetermined. The record originates from a study of T cells in Graves' hyperthyroidism and ophthalmopathy. Study results and limitations: With a median lead of approximately 6.4 months before onset, the model predicted ophthalmopathy.

Amplification of TCR beta CDR3 regions was performed using RNA transcripts as template. The HTBI primer set drove a first-round RT-PCR of the TCR CDR3. One entry per CDR3 protein, called by TCRdb with MiXCR from the multiplex PCR reads. Of over 300,000 distinct CDR3 sequences listed, over 11% are singletons. The ends were cut back, 2 bases at V and 3 bases at J, with 15 bases in the middle. Germline CDR1 reads DFQATT; CDR2 reads SNEGSKA (reference sequence). CDR3 length: 15 residues. Not enrolled were patients with uncontrolled infection, other autoimmune disease, pregnancy or lactation. In making diagnoses, clinical symptoms, serum thyroxine and TRAb, thyroid ultrasound and orbital computed tomography were all used. 10 ml of fresh peripheral blood supplied the PBMCs.

The TCR sequence derives from a woman in her fifties or sixties with Graves' hyperthyroidism. Source material: blood. The genes are TRBV20-1 and TRBJ2-3; D tentatively fits TRBD1 or TRBD2 (5 bases each). CDR3 residues: CSARTIGKGTDTQYF. CDR3 in DNA: TGCAGTGCTAGAACGATCGGGAAGGGGACAGATACGCAGTATTTT.